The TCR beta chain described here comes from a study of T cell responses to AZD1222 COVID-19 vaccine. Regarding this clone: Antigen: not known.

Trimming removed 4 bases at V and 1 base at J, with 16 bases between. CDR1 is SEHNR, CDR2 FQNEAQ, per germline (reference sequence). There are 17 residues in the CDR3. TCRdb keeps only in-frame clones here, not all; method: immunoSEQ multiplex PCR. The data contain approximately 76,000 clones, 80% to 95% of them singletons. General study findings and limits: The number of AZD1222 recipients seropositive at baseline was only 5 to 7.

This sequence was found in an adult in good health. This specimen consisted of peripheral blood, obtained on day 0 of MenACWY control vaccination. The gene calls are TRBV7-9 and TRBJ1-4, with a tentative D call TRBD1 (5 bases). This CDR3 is CASSSNRDALTNEKLFF. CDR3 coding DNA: TGTGCCAGCAGCTCGAATCGGGACGCTCTAACTAATGAAAAACTGTTTTTT. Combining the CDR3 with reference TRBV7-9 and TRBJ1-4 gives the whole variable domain DTGVSQNPRHKITKRGQNVTFRCDPISEHNRLYWYRQTLGQGPEFLTYFQNEAQLEKSRLLSDRFSAERPKGSFSTLEIQRTEQGDSAMYLCASSSNRDALTNEKLFFGSGTQLSVL.